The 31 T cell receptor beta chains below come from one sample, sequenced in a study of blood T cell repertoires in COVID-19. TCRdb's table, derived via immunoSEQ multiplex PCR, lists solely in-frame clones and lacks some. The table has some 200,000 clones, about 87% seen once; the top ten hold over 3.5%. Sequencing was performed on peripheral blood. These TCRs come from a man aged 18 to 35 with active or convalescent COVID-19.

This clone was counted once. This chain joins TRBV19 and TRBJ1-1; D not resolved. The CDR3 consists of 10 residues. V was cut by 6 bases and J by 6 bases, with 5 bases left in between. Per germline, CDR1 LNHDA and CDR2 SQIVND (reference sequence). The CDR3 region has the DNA TGTGCCAGTAGGGGCGCTGAAGCTTTCTTT. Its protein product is CASRGAEAFF.

The CDR3 loop is CSVSTGGLEAFF. The CDR3 DNA is TGCAGCGTCTCAACAGGGGGTTTGGAAGCTTTCTTT. This chain joins TRBV29-1 and TRBJ1-1; 8 nucleotides line up with TRBD1. The ends lost 6 bases at V and 8 bases at J; junction bases unmatched: 8. This CDR3 has 12 amino acids. Germline CDR1 and CDR2: SQVTM and ANQGSEA.

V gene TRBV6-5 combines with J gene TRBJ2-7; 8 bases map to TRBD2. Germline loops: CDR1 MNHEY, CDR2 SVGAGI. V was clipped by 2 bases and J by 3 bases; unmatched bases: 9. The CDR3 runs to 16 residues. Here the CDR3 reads CASSYRTSGPYYEQYV. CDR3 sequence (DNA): TGTGCCAGCAGTTACCGAACTAGCGGACCCTACTACGAGCAGTACGTC.

The CDR3, as DNA: TGTGCCAGCTCACCGGATGAGGGTTTTGGGTCGCAGCCCCAGCATTTT. It specifies CASSPDEGFGSQPQHF. The chain has TRBV18 and TRBJ1-5; the D is unclear. V was pared by 3 bases and J by 7 bases, with 19 bases between. Germline-derived CDR1 and CDR2 are KGHSH and LQKENI. The CDR3 has 16 amino acids.

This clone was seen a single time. CDR3 in amino acids: CASSFAGTGAGEQYV. CDR3 nucleotide sequence: TGTGCCAGCAGTTTTGCAGGGACAGGGGCAGGGGAGCAGTACGTC. The rearrangement uses TRBV28 and TRBJ2-7; 10 bases map to TRBD1. The germline gives CDR1 MDHEN, CDR2 SYDVKM. The V gene end was trimmed by 3 bases and the J gene end by 7 bases; junction bases not matched to a gene: 9. The CDR3 contains 15 residues.

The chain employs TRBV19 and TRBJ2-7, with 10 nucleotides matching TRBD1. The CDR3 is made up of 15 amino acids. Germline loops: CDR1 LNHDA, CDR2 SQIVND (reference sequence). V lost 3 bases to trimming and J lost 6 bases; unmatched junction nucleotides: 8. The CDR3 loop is CASSMIPGQGREQYF. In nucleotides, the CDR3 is TGTGCCAGTAGTATGATTCCGGGACAGGGGCGCGAGCAGTACTTC.

CDR3 in amino acids: CASSPGGPPYNEQFF. The CDR3 bases are TGTGCCAGCAGCCCCGGAGGTCCCCCCTACAATGAGCAGTTCTTC. The V call is TRBV7-9, the J call TRBJ2-1, with D possibly TRBD2 on 5 matching bases. Trimming cost V 5 bases and J 2 bases, with 13 bases left between them. This CDR3 contains 15 residues. The germline gives CDR1 SEHNR, CDR2 FQNEAQ (reference sequence).

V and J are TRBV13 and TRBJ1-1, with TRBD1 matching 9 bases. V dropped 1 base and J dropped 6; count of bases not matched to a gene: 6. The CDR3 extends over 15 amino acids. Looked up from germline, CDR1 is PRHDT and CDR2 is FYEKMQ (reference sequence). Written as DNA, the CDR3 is TGTGCCAGCAGCTTAGAACCCCGGACAGGGGCTGAAGCTTTCTTT. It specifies CASSLEPRTGAEAFF. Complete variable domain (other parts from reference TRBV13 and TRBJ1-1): AAGVIQSPRHLIKEKRETATLKCYPIPRHDTVYWYQQGPGQDPQFLISFYEKMQSDKGSIPDRFSAQQFSDYHSELNMSSLELGDSALYFCASSLEPRTGAEAFFGQGTRLTVV.

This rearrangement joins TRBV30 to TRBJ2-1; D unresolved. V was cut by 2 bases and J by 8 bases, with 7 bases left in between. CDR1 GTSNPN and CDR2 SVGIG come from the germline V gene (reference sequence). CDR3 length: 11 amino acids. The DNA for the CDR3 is TGTGCCTGGAGTATGGGCGATGAGCAGTTCTTC. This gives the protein CAWSMGDEQFF.

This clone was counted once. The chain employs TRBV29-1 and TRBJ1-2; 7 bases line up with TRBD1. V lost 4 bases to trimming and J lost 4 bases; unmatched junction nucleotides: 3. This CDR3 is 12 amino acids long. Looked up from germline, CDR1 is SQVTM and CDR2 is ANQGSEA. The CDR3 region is CSVAGTAYGYTF. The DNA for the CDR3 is TGCAGCGTTGCTGGGACAGCCTATGGCTACACCTTC.

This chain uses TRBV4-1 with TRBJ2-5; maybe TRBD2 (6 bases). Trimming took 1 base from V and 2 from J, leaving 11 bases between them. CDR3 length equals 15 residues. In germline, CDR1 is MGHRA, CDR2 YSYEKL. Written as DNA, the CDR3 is TGCGCCAGCAGCCAAGTGGGGAGGAAGCAAGAGACCCAGTACTTC. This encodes CASSQVGRKQETQYF.

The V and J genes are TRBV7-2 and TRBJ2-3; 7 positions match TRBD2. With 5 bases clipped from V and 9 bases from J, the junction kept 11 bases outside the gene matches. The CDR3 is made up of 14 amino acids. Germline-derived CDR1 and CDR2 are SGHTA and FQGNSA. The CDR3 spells CASSPRGGGGTQYF. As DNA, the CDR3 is TGTGCCAGCAGCCCCCGCGGCGGGGGAGGAACGCAGTATTTT.

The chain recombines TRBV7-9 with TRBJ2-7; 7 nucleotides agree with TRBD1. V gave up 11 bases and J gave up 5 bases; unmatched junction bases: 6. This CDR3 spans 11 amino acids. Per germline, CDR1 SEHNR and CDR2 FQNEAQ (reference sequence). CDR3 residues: CAGQTGDEQYF. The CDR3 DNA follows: TGTGCCGGCCAAACAGGGGACGAGCAGTACTTC.

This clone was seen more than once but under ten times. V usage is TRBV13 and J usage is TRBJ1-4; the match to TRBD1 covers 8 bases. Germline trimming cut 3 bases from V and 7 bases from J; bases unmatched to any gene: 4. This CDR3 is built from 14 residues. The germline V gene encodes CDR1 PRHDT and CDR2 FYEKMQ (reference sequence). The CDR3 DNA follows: TGTGCCAGCAGCTTGACAGGGGACGGTGAAAAACTGTTTTTT. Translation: CASSLTGDGEKLFF.

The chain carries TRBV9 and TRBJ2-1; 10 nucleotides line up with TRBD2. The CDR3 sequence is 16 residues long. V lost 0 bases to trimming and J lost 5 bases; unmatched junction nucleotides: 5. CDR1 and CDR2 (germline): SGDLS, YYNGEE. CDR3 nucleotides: TGTGCCAGCAGCGTAGGTGTAGCGGGGGGTGACAATGAGCAGTTCTTC. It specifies CASSVGVAGGDNEQFF.

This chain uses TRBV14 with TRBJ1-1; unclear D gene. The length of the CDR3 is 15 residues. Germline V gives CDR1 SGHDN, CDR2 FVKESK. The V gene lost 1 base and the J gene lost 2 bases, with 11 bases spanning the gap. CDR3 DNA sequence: TGTGCCAGCAGCCAAGTATGGGGAGCTAACACTGAAGCTTTCTTT. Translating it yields CASSQVWGANTEAFF.

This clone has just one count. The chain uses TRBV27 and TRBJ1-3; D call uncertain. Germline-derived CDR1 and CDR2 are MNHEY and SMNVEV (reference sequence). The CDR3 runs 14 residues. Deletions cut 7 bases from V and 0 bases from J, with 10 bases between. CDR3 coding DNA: TGTGCCAGCACTCGGTTGCTCTCTGGAAACACCATATATTTT. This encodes CASTRLLSGNTIYF.

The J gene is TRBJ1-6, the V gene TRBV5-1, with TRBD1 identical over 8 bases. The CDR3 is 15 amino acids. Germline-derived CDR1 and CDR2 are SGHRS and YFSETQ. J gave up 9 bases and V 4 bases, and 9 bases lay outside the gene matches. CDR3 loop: CASSRAGTGGSPLHF. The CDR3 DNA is TGCGCCAGCAGCCGTGCCGGGACAGGCGGTTCACCCCTCCACTTT.

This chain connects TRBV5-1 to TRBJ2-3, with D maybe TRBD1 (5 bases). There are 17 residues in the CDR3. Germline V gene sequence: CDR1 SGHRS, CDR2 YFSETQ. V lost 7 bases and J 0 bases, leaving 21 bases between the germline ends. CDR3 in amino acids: CASSPVGAPLSTDTQYF. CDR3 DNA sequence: TGCGCCAGCTCTCCCGTAGGGGCCCCTTTAAGCACAGATACGCAGTATTTT. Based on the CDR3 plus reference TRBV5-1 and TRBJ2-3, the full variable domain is KAGVTQTPRYLIKTRGQQVTLSCSPISGHRSVSWYQQTPGQGLQFLFEYFSETQRNKGNFPGRFSGRQFSNSRSEMNVSTLELGDSALYLCASSPVGAPLSTDTQYFGPGTRLTVL.

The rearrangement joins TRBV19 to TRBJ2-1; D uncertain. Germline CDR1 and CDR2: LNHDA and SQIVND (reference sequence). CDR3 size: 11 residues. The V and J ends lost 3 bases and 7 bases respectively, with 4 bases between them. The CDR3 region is CASSIRNEQFF. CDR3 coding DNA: TGTGCCAGTAGTATCAGGAATGAGCAGTTCTTC.

The CDR3 DNA is TGTGCCAGCAGCCAAACAGCTGTAGGCTATGGCTACACCTTC. Translating gives CASSQTAVGYGYTF. This rearrangement joins TRBV3-1 (or the pseudogene TRBV3-2) to TRBJ1-2; D not resolved. Between the trimmed V and J ends, which lost 2 bases and 4 bases, there was a span of 11 bases. Germline lookup yields CDR1 LGHDT and CDR2 YNNKEL (reference sequence). The CDR3 contains 14 residues.

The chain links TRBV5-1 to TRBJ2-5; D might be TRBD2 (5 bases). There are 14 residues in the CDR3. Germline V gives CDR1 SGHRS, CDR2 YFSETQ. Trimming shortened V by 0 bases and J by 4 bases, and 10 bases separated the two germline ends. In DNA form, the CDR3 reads TGCGCCAGCAGCTTGGTCCCAGGAGGAGAGACCCAGTACTTC. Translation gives CASSLVPGGETQYF.

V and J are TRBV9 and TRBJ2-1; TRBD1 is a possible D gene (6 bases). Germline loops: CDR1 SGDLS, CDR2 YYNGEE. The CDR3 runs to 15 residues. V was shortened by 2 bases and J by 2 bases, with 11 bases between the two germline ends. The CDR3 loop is CASSVPAGAYNEQFF. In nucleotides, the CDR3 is TGTGCCAGCAGCGTCCCCGCAGGGGCCTACAATGAGCAGTTCTTC.

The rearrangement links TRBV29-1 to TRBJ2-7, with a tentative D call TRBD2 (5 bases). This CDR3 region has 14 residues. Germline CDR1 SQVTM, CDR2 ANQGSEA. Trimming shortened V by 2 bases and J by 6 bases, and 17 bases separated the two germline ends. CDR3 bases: TGCAGCGTTGAACGTGGTAGCGAGAATGGCGAGCAGTACTTC. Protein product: CSVERGSENGEQYF.

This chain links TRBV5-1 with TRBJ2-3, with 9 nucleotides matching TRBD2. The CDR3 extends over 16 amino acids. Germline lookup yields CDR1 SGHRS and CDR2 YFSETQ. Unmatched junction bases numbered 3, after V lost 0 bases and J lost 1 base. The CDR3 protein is CASSLGVAGGTDTQYF. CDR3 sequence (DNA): TGCGCCAGCAGCTTGGGGGTAGCGGGAGGCACAGATACGCAGTATTTT.

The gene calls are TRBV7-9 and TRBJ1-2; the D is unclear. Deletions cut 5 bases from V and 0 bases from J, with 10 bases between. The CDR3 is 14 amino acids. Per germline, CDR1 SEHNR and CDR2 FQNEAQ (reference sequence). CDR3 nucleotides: TGTGCCAGCAGCCTTGGGCCGTCTAACTATGGCTACACCTTC. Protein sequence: CASSLGPSNYGYTF.

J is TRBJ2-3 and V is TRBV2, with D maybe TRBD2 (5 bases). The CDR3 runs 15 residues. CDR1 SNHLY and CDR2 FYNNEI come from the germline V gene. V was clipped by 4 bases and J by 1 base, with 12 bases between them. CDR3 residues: CASSARVFGTDTQYF. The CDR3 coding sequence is TGTGCCAGCAGTGCGCGGGTCTTTGGCACAGATACGCAGTATTTT. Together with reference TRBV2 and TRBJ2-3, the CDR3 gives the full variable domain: EPEVTQTPSHQVTQMGQEVILRCVPISNHLYFYWYRQILGQKVEFLVSFYNNEISEKSEIFDDQFSVERPDGSNFTLKIRSTKLEDSAMYFCASSARVFGTDTQYFGPGTRLTVL.

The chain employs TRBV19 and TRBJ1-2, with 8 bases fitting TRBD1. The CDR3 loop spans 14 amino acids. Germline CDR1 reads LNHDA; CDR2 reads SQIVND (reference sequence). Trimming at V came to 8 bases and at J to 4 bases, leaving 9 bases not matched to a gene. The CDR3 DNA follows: TGTGCCAGTTCGAACAGGGGGGATCTCTATGGCTACACCTTC. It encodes CASSNRGDLYGYTF.

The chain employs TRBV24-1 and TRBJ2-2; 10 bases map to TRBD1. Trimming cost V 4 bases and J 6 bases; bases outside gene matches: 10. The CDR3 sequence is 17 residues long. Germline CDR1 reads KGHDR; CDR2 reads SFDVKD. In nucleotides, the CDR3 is TGTGCCACCAGTGAGACTCCGGGACAGGGGCTCGCCGGGGAGCTGTTTTTT. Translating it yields CATSETPGQGLAGELFF.

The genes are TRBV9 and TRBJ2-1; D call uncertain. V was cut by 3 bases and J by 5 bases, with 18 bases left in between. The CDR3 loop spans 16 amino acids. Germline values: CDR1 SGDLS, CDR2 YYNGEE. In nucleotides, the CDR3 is TGTGCCAGCAGCGCCCACGCAAGCACCCTGGACAATGAGCAGTTCTTC. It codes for CASSAHASTLDNEQFF.

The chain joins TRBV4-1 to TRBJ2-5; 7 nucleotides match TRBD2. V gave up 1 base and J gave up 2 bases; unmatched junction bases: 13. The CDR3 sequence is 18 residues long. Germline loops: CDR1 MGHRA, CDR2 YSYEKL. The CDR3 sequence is CASSQAPPLGGFQETQYF. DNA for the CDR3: TGCGCCAGCAGCCAAGCCCCCCCGCTCGGGGGGTTTCAAGAGACCCAGTACTTC.